This T cell receptor (beta chain) originates from a study of T cell repertoires in ileal Crohn's disease. Study background: Operated complications were stricturing disease (roughly 60%) and penetrating disease (39%).

Stated time point: neoterminal ileum biopsy at postoperative endoscopy, about 6 months after surgery. Broader study findings: Sorted CD8 T cells held more high-frequency clones than CD4. Postoperative endoscopy occurred within one year, median roughly 6.9 months.

This clone was seen a few times. Its antigen is currently unknown. The same CDR3 can be traced to other DNA sequences in this sample. Each sample's TCRB immunosequencing used about 470 nanograms of biopsy DNA. Profiled with immunoSEQ multiplex PCR; TCRdb holds only in-frame clones, not every one. This table has around 13,000 clones, more than 60% appearing once. CDR1 and CDR2 (germline): LNHNV, YYDKDF (reference sequence). This CDR3 has 15 residues. The germline V and J ends were trimmed by 0 bases and 6 bases, with 12 bases remaining between them. Sample: ileal tissue. This chain connects TRBV15 to TRBJ1-5, with D possibly TRBD1 on 6 matching bases. This TCR was sampled from an adult with Crohn's disease. CDR3 DNA sequence: TGTGCCACCAGCAGAGATGGGGGCGGAGGTCAGCCCCAGCATTTT. Translating gives CATSRDGGGGQPQHF.